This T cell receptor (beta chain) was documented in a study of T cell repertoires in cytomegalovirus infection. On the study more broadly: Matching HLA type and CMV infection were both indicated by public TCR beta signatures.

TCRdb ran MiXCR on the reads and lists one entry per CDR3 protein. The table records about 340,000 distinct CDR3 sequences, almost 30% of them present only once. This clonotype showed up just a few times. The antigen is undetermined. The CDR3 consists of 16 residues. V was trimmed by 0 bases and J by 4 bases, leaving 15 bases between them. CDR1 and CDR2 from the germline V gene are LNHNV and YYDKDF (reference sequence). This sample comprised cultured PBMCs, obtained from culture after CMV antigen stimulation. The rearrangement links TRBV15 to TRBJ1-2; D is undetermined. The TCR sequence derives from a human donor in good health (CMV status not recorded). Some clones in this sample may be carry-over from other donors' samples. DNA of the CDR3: TGTGCCACCAGCAGAGATAGGGTTGATATTATCTATGGCTACACCTTC. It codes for CATSRDRVDIIYGYTF.